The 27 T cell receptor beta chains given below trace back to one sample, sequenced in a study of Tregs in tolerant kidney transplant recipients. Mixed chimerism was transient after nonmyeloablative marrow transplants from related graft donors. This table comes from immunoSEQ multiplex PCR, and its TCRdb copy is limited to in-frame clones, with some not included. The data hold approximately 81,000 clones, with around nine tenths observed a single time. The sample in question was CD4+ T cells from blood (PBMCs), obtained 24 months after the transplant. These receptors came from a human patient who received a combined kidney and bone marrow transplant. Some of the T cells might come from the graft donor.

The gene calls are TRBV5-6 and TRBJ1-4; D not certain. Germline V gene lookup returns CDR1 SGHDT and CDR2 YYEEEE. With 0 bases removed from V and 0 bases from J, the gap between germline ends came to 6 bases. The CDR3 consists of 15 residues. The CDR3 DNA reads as TGTGCCAGCAGCTTGGGTATCGCAACTAATGAAAAACTGTTTTTT. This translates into CASSLGIATNEKLFF.

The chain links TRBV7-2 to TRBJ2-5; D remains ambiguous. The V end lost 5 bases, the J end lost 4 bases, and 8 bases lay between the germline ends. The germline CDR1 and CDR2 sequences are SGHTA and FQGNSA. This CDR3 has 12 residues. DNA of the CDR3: TGTGCCAGCAGCCCCACTGGAGAGACCCAGTACTTC. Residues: CASSPTGETQYF.

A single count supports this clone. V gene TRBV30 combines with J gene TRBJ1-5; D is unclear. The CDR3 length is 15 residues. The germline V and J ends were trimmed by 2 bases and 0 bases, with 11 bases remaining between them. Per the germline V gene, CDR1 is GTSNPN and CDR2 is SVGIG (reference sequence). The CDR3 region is CAWSHGLLSNQPQHF. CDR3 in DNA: TGTGCCTGGAGTCATGGACTACTTAGCAATCAGCCCCAGCATTTT.

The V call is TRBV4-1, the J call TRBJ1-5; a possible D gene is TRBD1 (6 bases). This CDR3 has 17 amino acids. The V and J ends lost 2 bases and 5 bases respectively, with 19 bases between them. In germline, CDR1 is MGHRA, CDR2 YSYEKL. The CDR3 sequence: CASSQKADRSKYQPQHF. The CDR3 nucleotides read TGCGCCAGCAGCCAAAAGGCGGACAGAAGTAAATATCAGCCCCAGCATTTT.

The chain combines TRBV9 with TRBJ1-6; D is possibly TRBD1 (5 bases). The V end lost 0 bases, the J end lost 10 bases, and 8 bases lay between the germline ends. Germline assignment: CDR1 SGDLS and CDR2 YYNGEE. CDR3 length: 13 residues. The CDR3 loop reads CASSVGWGSPLHF. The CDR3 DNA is TGTGCCAGCAGCGTAGGTTGGGGCTCACCCCTCCACTTT. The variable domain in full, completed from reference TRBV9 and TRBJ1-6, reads DSGVTQTPKHLITATGQRVTLRCSPRSGDLSVYWYQQSLDQGLQFLIQYYNGEERAKGNILERFSAQQFPDLHSELNLSSLELGDSALYFCASSVGWGSPLHFGNGTRLTVT.

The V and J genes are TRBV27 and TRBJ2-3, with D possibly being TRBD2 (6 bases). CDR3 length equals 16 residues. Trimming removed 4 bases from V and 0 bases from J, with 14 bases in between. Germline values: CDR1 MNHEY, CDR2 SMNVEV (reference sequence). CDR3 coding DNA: TGTGCCAGCAGTTCAAATTGGGACTGGAGCACAGATACGCAGTATTTT. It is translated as CASSSNWDWSTDTQYF.

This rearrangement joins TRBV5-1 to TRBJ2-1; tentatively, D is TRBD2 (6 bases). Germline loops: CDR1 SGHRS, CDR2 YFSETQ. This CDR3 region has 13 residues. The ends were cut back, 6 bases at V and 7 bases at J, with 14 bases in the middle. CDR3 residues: CASTRDFLNEQFF. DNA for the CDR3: TGCGCCAGCACCCGGGACTTTTTAAATGAGCAGTTCTTC.

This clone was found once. The CDR3 DNA follows: TGTGCCAGCAGTGGGTCTCTGAACGAGAATGAGCAGTTCTTC. It encodes CASSGSLNENEQFF. The chain combines TRBV6-1 with TRBJ2-1, with D unresolved. The CDR3 has 14 amino acids. The V end was cut by 4 bases, the J end by 7 bases, with 14 bases between. The germline gives CDR1 MNHNS, CDR2 SASEGT.

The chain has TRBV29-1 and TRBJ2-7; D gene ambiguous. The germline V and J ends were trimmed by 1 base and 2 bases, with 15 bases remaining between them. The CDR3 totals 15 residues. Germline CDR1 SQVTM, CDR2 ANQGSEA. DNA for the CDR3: TGCAGCGTTGAAGCCCCCCCGGGTAATCCCTACGAGCAGTACTTC. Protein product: CSVEAPPGNPYEQYF.

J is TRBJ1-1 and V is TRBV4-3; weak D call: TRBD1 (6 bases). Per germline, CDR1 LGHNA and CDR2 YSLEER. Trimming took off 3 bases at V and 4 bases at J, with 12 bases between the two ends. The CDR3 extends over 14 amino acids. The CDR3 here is CASSQEGQSTEAFF. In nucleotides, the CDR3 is TGCGCCAGCAGCCAGGAAGGACAGAGCACTGAAGCTTTCTTT.

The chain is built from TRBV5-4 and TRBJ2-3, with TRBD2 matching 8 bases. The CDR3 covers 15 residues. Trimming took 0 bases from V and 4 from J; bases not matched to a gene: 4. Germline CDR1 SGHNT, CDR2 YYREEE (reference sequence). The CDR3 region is CASSLESGGADTQYF. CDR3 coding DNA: TGTGCCAGCAGCTTGGAATCGGGAGGGGCAGATACGCAGTATTTT.

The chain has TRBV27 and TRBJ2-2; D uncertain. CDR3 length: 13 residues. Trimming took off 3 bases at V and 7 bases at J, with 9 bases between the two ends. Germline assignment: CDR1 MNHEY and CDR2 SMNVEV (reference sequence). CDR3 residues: CASSFLGDGELFF. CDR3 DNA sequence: TGTGCCAGCAGTTTTTTGGGCGACGGGGAGCTGTTTTTT.

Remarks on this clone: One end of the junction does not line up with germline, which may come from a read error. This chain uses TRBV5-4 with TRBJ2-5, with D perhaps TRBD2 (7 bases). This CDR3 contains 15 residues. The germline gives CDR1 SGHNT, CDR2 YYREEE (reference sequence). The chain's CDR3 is CASSPGGGAAETQYF. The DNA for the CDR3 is TGTGCAAGCAGCCCAGGTGGGGGGGCGGCAGAGACCCAGTACTTC.

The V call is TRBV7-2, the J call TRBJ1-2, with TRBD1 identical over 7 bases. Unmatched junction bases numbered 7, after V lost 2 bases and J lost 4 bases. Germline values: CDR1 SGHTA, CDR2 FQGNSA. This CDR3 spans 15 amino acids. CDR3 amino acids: CASSLQGQSGYGYTF. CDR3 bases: TGTGCCAGCAGCTTACAGGGACAGTCTGGCTATGGCTACACCTTC. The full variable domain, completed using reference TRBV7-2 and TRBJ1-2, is GAGVSQSPSNKVTEKGKDVELRCDPISGHTALYWYRQSLGQGLEFLIYFQGNSAPDKSGLPSDRFSAERTGGSVSTLTIQRTQQEDSAVYLCASSLQGQSGYGYTFGSGTRLTVV.

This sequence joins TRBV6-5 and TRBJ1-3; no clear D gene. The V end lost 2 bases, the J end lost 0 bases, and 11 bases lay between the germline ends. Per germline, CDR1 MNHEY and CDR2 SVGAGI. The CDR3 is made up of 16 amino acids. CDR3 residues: CASSYILRSSGNTIYF. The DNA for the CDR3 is TGTGCCAGCAGTTACATCCTTCGGTCCTCTGGAAACACCATATATTTT.

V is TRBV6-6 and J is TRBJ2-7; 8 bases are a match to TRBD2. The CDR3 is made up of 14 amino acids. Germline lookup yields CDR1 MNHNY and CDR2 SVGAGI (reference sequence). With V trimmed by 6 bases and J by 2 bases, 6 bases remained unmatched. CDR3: CASSLPTSAYEQYF. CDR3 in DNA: TGTGCCAGCAGCTTACCGACTAGCGCCTACGAGCAGTACTTC.

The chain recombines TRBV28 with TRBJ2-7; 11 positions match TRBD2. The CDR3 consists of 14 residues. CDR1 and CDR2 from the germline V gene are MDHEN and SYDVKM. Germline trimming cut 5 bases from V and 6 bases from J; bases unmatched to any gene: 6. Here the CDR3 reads CASSPGLADREQYF. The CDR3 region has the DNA TGTGCCAGCAGTCCGGGACTAGCGGATCGCGAGCAGTACTTC.

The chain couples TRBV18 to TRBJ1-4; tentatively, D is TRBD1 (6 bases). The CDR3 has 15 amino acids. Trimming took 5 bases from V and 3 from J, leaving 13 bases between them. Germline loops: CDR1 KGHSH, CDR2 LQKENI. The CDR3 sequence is CASSLQGPSNEKLFF. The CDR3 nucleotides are TGTGCCAGCTCATTGCAGGGGCCTTCTAATGAAAAACTGTTTTTT.

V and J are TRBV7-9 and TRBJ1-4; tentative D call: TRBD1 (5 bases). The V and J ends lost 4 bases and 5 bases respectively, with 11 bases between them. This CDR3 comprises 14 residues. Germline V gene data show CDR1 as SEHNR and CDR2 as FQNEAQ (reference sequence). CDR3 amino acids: CASSYGAANEKLFF. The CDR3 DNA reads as TGTGCCAGCAGCTATGGGGCCGCGAATGAAAAACTGTTTTTT.

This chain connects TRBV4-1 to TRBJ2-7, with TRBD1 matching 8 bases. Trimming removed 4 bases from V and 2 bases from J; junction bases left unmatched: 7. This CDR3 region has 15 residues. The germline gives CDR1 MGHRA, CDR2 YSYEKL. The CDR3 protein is CASSPGQALPYEQYF. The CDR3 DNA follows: TGCGCCAGCAGCCCGGGACAGGCCTTGCCCTACGAGCAGTACTTC.

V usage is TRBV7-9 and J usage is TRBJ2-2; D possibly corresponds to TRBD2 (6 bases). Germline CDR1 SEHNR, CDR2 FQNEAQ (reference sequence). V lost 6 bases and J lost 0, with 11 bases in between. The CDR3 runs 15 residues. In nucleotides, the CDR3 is TGTGCCAGCAGACCAACGGGAGCGAACACCGGGGAGCTGTTTTTT. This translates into CASRPTGANTGELFF.

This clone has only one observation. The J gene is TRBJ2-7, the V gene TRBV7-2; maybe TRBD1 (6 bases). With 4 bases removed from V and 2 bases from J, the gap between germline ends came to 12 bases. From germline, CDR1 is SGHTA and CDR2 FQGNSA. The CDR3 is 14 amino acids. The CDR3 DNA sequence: TGTGCCAGCAGCTCGAGGACAGAAACCTACGAGCAGTACTTC. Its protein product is CASSSRTETYEQYF.

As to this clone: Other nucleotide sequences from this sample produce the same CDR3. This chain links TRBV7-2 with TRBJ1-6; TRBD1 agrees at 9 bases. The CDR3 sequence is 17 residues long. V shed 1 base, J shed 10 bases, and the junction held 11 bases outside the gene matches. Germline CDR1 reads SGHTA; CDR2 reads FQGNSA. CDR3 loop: CASSLGLPGQGYSPLHF. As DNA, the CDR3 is TGTGCCAGCAGCTTAGGTCTTCCGGGACAGGGTTACTCACCCCTCCACTTT.

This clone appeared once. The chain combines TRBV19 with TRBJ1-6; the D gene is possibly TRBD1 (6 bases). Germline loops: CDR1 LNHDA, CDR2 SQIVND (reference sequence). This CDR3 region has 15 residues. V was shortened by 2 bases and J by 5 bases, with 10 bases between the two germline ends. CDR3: CASSIQQGDNSPLHF. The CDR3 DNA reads TGTGCCAGTAGTATACAACAGGGCGATAATTCACCCCTCCACTTT.

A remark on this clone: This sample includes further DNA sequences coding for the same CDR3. The CDR3 region has the DNA TGTGCCAGCAGCGTAGACAGTAACTATGGCTACACCTTC. Amino acids: CASSVDSNYGYTF. V is TRBV9 and J is TRBJ1-2, with D unresolved. Germline CDR1 and CDR2: SGDLS and YYNGEE. V lost 0 bases to trimming and J lost 1 base, with 4 bases between them. CDR3 length: 13 amino acids.

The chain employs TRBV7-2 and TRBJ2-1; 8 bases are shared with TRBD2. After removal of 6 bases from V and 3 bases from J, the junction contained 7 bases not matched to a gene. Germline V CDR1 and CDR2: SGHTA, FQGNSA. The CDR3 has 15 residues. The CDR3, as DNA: TGTGCCAGCAGACTACCGGGACTAGTCTACAATGAGCAGTTCTTC. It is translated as CASRLPGLVYNEQFF.

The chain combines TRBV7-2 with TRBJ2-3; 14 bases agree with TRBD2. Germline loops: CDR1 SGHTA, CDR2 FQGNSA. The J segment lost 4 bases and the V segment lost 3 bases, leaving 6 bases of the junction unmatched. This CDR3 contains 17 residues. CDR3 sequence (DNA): TGTGCCAGCAGCTTGATGACTAGCGGGGGGGCAGCAGATACGCAGTATTTT. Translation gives CASSLMTSGGAADTQYF.